These T cell receptor beta chains were read from a single sample in a study of T-cell memory formation after mild COVID-19. TCRdb ran MiXCR on the 5' RACE reads and lists one entry per CDR3 protein. The sample shows more than 250,000 distinct CDR3 sequences, about 16% of them seen only once. Sequencing input: PBMCs or a T cell subset sorted from them (not recorded which). These receptors were taken from a young man who had mild COVID-19 (a few samples of this study predate the infection). Cell type and time point are not known. The CDR3 runs from the conserved cysteine through the conserved F or W. D genes are given only for firm matches. Clone size is given for some rows only: seen once, a few or many times, or a class if the clone is expanded.

j_call	d_call	clone_size	v_call	cdr3_nt	cdr3_aa
TRBJ1-1	-	few	TRBV3-1	TGTGCCAGCAGCGGAGGGGGGAACACTGAAGCTTTCTTT	CASSGGGNTEAFF
TRBJ1-2	-	-	TRBV12-3/TRBV12-4	TGTGCCAGCAGACCAGGGAGAATCCATGGCTACACCTTC	CASRPGRIHGYTF
TRBJ1-2	-	-	TRBV6-1	TGTGCCAGCAGTGAAGGGGCACGGGGCTACACCTTC	CASSEGARGYTF
TRBJ2-5	-	few	TRBV13	TGTGCCAGCAGTTTAGCGGAACAAGAGACCCAGTACTTC	CASSLAEQETQYF
TRBJ2-5	-	-	TRBV4-1	TGCGCCAGCAGCCAAGAACGTTATCTGGACAGAATCAAAGAGACCCAGTACTTC	CASSQERYLDRIKETQYF
TRBJ2-2	-	-	TRBV4-1	TGCGCCAGCAGCCAAGAGCGGGTGAATACCGGGGAGCTGTTTTTT	CASSQERVNTGELFF
TRBJ2-1	-	-	TRBV7-9	TGTGCCAGCACTTTCTATGCGGGGAGCTCCTACAATGAGCAGTTCTTC	CASTFYAGSSYNEQFF
TRBJ1-6	TRBD1	few	TRBV7-9	TGTGCCAGCACCATGACAGGGGGGAATTCACCCCTCCACTTT	CASTMTGGNSPLHF
TRBJ2-2	-	-	TRBV20-1	TGCAGTGCTAGAGAATTCGCAGGGGCCGGGGAGCTGTTTTTT	CSAREFAGAGELFF
TRBJ2-5	TRBD2	medium-sized	TRBV4-2	TGTGCCAGCAGCCAAGGACTAGCTCAAGAGACCCAGTACTTC	CASSQGLAQETQYF
TRBJ1-1	-	-	TRBV9	TGTGCCAGCAGCGTAGGAGGGGCTGTCAACACTGAAGCTTTCTTT	CASSVGGAVNTEAFF
TRBJ2-3	-	many	TRBV9	TGTGCCAGCAGCGTAGGAGAGGGCACAGATACGCAGTATTTT	CASSVGEGTDTQYF
TRBJ2-5	TRBD2	few	TRBV20-1	TGCAGTGCTAGAGTGCGACTAGCCCAAGAGACCCAGTACTTC	CSARVRLAQETQYF
TRBJ2-3	-	few	TRBV7-6	TGTGCCAGCAGCCCCCGGGGGTGGGCAGATACGCAGTATTTT	CASSPRGWADTQYF
TRBJ2-1	-	-	TRBV11-2	TGTGCCAGCAGCTTCGACTCTGGGCCCGGGGGGCAGTTCTTC	CASSFDSGPGGQFF
TRBJ1-5	-	-	TRBV19	TGTGCCAGTAGTAACAGCGGAGATCAGCCCCAGCATTTT	CASSNSGDQPQHF
TRBJ2-4	-	few	TRBV20-1	TGCAGTGCTAGCCGCGGGGGCGGGTTGAACATTCAGTACTTC	CSASRGGGLNIQYF
TRBJ1-1	TRBD1	many	TRBV6-5	TGTGCCAGCAGTTACACCGGACAGGGGAACACTGAAGCTTTCTTT	CASSYTGQGNTEAFF
TRBJ2-1	-	-	TRBV5-1	TGCGCCAGCAGCTCCGACGGGGGCACCTACAATGAGCAGTTCTTC	CASSSDGGTYNEQFF
TRBJ2-1	-	many	TRBV5-1	TGCGCCAGCAGCTTGACAGCCGCGAACAATGAGCAGTTCTTC	CASSLTAANNEQFF
TRBJ2-1	-	few	TRBV5-1	TGCGCCAGCAGCCCCGGCGGGGTCGCGGGATACAATGAGCAGTTCTTC	CASSPGGVAGYNEQFF
TRBJ1-2	-	few	TRBV12-3/TRBV12-4	TGTGCCAGCAGTATTGCAGGGATCGGCTATGGCTACACCTTC	CASSIAGIGYGYTF
TRBJ1-6	TRBD1	-	TRBV7-9	TGTGCCAGCAGGGCGGGACAGTTTAATTCACCCCTCCACTTT	CASRAGQFNSPLHF
TRBJ1-2	-	-	TRBV3-1	TGTGCCAGCAGCCTCACCAGGCGGGGGGCGTTTGGCTACACCTTC	CASSLTRRGAFGYTF
TRBJ1-5	-	-	TRBV6-2/TRBV6-3	TGTGCCAGCAACCAGGGAAGTAGGGATCAGCCCAAGCATTTT	CASNQGSRDQPKHF
TRBJ1-3	-	few	TRBV6-1	TGTGCCAGCACGCCTGGCCTAATCTCTGGAAACACCATATATTTT	CASTPGLISGNTIYF
TRBJ2-7	-	-	TRBV10-3	TGTGCCATCAGCTTCGACCTTCGCGAGCAGTACTTC	CAISFDLREQYF
TRBJ1-5	-	few	TRBV6-1	TGTGCCAGCAGTGGTCAAACGTGGAATCAGCCCCAGCATTTT	CASSGQTWNQPQHF
TRBJ1-1	TRBD1	-	TRBV4-2	TGTGCCAGCAGCCAAGAGTTAGGGGGCCATAACACTGAAGCTTTCTTT	CASSQELGGHNTEAFF
TRBJ1-5	-	-	TRBV19	TGTGCCAGTAGCACTCTTCGGGGAAGGGGATCGAACCAGACCCAGCATTTT	CASSTLRGRGSNQTQHF
TRBJ1-4	-	-	TRBV5-1	TGCGCCAGCAGCTTTGACTCTGATGAAAAACTGTTTTTT	CASSFDSDEKLFF
TRBJ1-2	-	few	TRBV4-3	TGCGCCAGCAGCCAAGGCGGCTACCTGGGCTACACCTTC	CASSQGGYLGYTF
TRBJ2-3	-	few	TRBV7-2	TGTGCCAGCAGCGTGGACAAGCCCACAGATACGCAGTATTTT	CASSVDKPTDTQYF
TRBJ2-5	TRBD1	-	TRBV3-1	TGTGCCAGCAGCCAAGGGGGGCCAGGGGGACAAGAGACCCAGTACTTC	CASSQGGPGGQETQYF
TRBJ2-6	-	-	TRBV6-2/TRBV6-3	TGTGCCAGCCTCCCGAGGGTCGGGGCCAACGTCCTGACTTTC	CASLPRVGANVLTF
TRBJ1-2	-	-	TRBV5-1	TGCGCCAGCAGCATCGACAGAAACTATGGCTACACCTTC	CASSIDRNYGYTF
TRBJ1-2	-	few	TRBV5-6	TGTGCCAGCAGCTCGAAGGGATATGGCTACACCTTC	CASSSKGYGYTF
TRBJ2-2	-	many	TRBV4-2	TGTGCCAGCAGCCAAGTAGGGTCCGGGGAGCTGTTTTTT	CASSQVGSGELFF
TRBJ2-3	-	few	TRBV5-1	TGCGCCAGCAGCTCTTCGACACACACAGATACGCAGTATTTT	CASSSSTHTDTQYF
TRBJ2-7	-	few	TRBV18	TGTGCCAGCTCACCCCCGGGCGGGTACGAGCAGTACTTC	CASSPPGGYEQYF
TRBJ2-1	-	many	TRBV6-5	TGTGCCAGCACCCAAACAGGGAATGAGCAGTTCTTC	CASTQTGNEQFF
TRBJ2-3	-	-	TRBV18	TGTGCCAGCTCACCACGCTTAGGGCTTTCCCGCGATACGCAGTATTTT	CASSPRLGLSRDTQYF
TRBJ2-1	TRBD1	few	TRBV5-1	TGCGCCAGCAGCATCACAGGGGGGAGTTACAATGAGCAGTTCTTC	CASSITGGSYNEQFF
TRBJ2-7	TRBD1	-	TRBV30	TGTGCCTGGAGTGTTACGGGGACAGGGTCTCACGAGCAGTACTTC	CAWSVTGTGSHEQYF
TRBJ1-1	-	-	TRBV5-1	TGCGCCAGCAGCTTGGTGCCAGCGGTAAACACTGAAGCTTTCTTT	CASSLVPAVNTEAFF